The next 10 T cell receptor beta chains were all read from a single sample in a study of blood T cell repertoires in COVID-19. TCRdb's table, derived via immunoSEQ multiplex PCR, lists solely in-frame clones and lacks some. Seen here are roughly 200,000 clones, about 91% observed once, and the top ten hold about 2.1%. Source material: PBMCs or T cells enriched from blood (not recorded which). The receptors come from a woman in her 40s with acute COVID-19.

The chain combines TRBV28 with TRBJ1-4; D is perhaps TRBD1 (5 bases). The CDR3 contains 14 residues. Per germline, CDR1 MDHEN and CDR2 SYDVKM. V lost 9 bases and J 2 bases, leaving 13 bases between the germline ends. In DNA, the CDR3 is TGTGCCAGTAAAAAGACAGCGACTAATGAAAAACTGTTTTTT. Translating gives CASKKTATNEKLFF.

J is TRBJ1-4 and V is TRBV20-1; D not resolved. The CDR3 has 14 residues. The V and J ends lost 3 bases and 5 bases respectively, with 13 bases between them. Germline CDR1 DFQATT, CDR2 SNEGSKA (reference sequence). CDR3 bases: TGCAGTGCTAGTCGGTTCCCCCCGAATGAAAAACTGTTTTTT. Amino acids: CSASRFPPNEKLFF.

This chain joins TRBV15 and TRBJ2-5, with D tentatively TRBD2 (7 bases). Germline CDR1 reads LNHNV; CDR2 reads YYDKDF (reference sequence). Trimming removed 2 bases from V and 5 bases from J, with 12 bases in between. The CDR3 runs 14 residues. This chain's CDR3 is CATSRPGGSETQYF. The CDR3 region has the DNA TGTGCCACCAGCAGACCGGGGGGCAGTGAGACCCAGTACTTC.

The CDR3 region has the DNA TGTGCCAGCAGACCGGACAGTGCAACTAATGAAAAACTGTTTTTT. Amino acids: CASRPDSATNEKLFF. The gene calls are TRBV6-5 and TRBJ1-4; D possibly corresponds to TRBD1 (6 bases). V lost 6 bases and J lost 0, with 11 bases in between. The germline gives CDR1 MNHEY, CDR2 SVGAGI. The CDR3 has 15 amino acids.

The rearrangement links TRBV30 to TRBJ1-2, with TRBD1 as a possible D gene (6 bases). The germline gives CDR1 GTSNPN, CDR2 SVGIG (reference sequence). The CDR3 extends over 15 amino acids. Trimming took off 3 bases at V and 2 bases at J, with 16 bases between the two ends. The CDR3 sequence: CAWREQGIGNYGYTF. The CDR3 DNA follows: TGTGCCTGGAGGGAACAGGGCATTGGGAACTATGGCTACACCTTC.

V and J are TRBV28 and TRBJ1-1; D is unresolved. CDR1 and CDR2 from the germline V gene are MDHEN and SYDVKM. The CDR3 extends over 13 amino acids. V was cut by 2 bases and J by 6 bases, with 10 bases left in between. CDR3 residues: CASSLPNSPEAFF. In nucleotides, the CDR3 is TGTGCCAGCAGTTTACCCAACTCGCCTGAAGCTTTCTTT.

The chain employs TRBV7-9 and TRBJ1-3; weak D call: TRBD1 (6 bases). This CDR3 region has 15 residues. The ends were cut back, 5 bases at V and 1 base at J, with 12 bases in the middle. Germline assignment: CDR1 SEHNR and CDR2 FQNEAQ (reference sequence). The CDR3 is CASSVQGGSGNTIYF. The CDR3 DNA is TGTGCCAGCAGCGTACAGGGAGGGTCTGGAAACACCATATATTTT.

This chain links TRBV2 with TRBJ1-4; 8 nucleotides line up with TRBD1. The CDR3 length is 14 residues. After removal of 8 bases from V and 3 bases from J, the junction contained 5 bases not matched to a gene. Per germline, CDR1 SNHLY and CDR2 FYNNEI. The CDR3 loop is CASYRDRSNEKLFF. CDR3 nucleotide sequence: TGTGCCAGCTATCGGGACAGGTCTAATGAAAAACTGTTTTTT.

The genes are TRBV5-6 and TRBJ2-4, with a possible D match to TRBD2 (6 bases). The germline CDR1 and CDR2 sequences are SGHDT and YYEEEE. This CDR3 region has 13 residues. V lost 4 bases and J lost 8, with 13 bases in between. In DNA, the CDR3 is TGTGCCAGCAGCATCCGTGGCGGGGACATTCAGTACTTC. Protein product: CASSIRGGDIQYF.

The chain joins TRBV30 to TRBJ2-5; D is undetermined. Looked up from germline, CDR1 is GTSNPN and CDR2 is SVGIG (reference sequence). V lost 1 base to trimming and J lost 1 base, with 7 bases between them. The CDR3 is 13 amino acids. The CDR3 DNA reads TGTGCCTGGAGTGGTCGTCTCCAAGAGACCCAGTACTTC. It codes for CAWSGRLQETQYF.